This T cell receptor (beta chain) was captured by sequencing in a study of vaccination effects on CD4 cells after COVID-19. Overall study context: The median interval between the second dose and post-vaccine sampling was 72 days.

Profiling relied on immunoSEQ multiplex PCR, and the TCRdb table lists in-frame clones only, not all of them. The sample has 14,000 or so clones; less than 85% are singletons. This clone was picked up one time. Antigen specificity is unknown. This CDR3 is 14 amino acids long. The germline V and J ends were trimmed by 5 bases and 0 bases, with 10 bases remaining between them. Germline CDR1 is SNHLY and CDR2 is FYNNEI. Expansion with viral peptide pools was applied to antigen-specific CD4+ T cells by the ViraFEST assay prior to sequencing. Following an approximately 9-day culture, CD4+ T cells were purified. Documented for the person is a PCR-confirmed SARS-CoV-2 infection occurring between March and December 2020. The vaccine given was either BNT162b2 or mRNA-1273, in two doses. With 10 ug/ml peptides and about 9.7 IU/ml IL-2, over 1.5 million PBMC per well were cultured.

This sequence joins TRBV2 and TRBJ1-1; D unresolved. This TCR was recovered from a human donor who had a prior SARS-CoV-2 infection. The source was CD4+ T cells from PBMCs cultured with SARS-CoV-2 spike peptides, collected after COVID-19 vaccination. CDR3 loop: CASSSGGLNTEAFF. The CDR3 bases are TGTGCCAGCAGTAGCGGCGGATTGAACACTGAAGCTTTCTTT.